This T cell receptor beta chain was found in a study of T cell changes during pregnancy in multiple sclerosis. This clone was detected only a few times. The CDR3 runs 15 residues. Germline V gene lookup returns CDR1 LGHNA and CDR2 YNFKEQ. Trimming at V came to 1 base and at J to 2 bases, leaving 2 bases not matched to a gene. Measured with immunoSEQ multiplex PCR; TCRdb has only the in-frame clones, and not every one. The data hold about 22,000 clones, with approximately 90% observed a single time. Sample: CD4+ T cells from peripheral blood mononuclear cells, taken after pregnancy. The genes are TRBV4-2 and TRBJ2-5, with 9 bases aligning to TRBD2. This sequence was found in a female donor in good health, enrolled as a control in a pregnancy study. The chain's CDR3 is CASSQARGGQETQYF. The DNA for the CDR3 is TGTGCCAGCAGCCAAGCGCGGGGGGGGCAAGAGACCCAGTACTTC.